This T cell receptor (beta chain) is drawn from a study of Graves' ophthalmopathy and Graves' hyperthyroidism. Germline CDR1 SEHNR, CDR2 FQNEAQ (reference sequence). Trimming cost V 5 bases and J 2 bases, with 10 bases left between them. The CDR3 sequence is 13 residues long. Patients were excluded if they had other autoimmune diseases or uncontrolled infections, and likewise if pregnancy or lactation applied. RNA transcripts yielded amplified TCR beta CDR3 regions. First-round RT-PCR used HTBI primers; second-round multiplex PCR followed. TCRdb used MiXCR to reprocess the multiplex PCR reads, holding one entry per CDR3 protein. The sample shows around 1.1 million distinct CDR3 sequences, approximately 35% of them seen only once.

The V and J genes are TRBV7-9 and TRBJ2-7; D call uncertain. The clonotype originates from an adult man with Graves' hyperthyroidism. Specimen: peripheral blood or thyroid tissue (not recorded which). Here the CDR3 DNA reads TGTGCCAGCAGCACCGCACCTACCTACGAGCAGTACTTC. This gives the protein CASSTAPTYEQYF.